A selection of T cell receptor beta chains follows, all from one sample in a study of beta chain features in type 1 diabetes. Repertoires were generated with immunoSEQ multiplex PCR, while TCRdb's copy carries only in-frame clones and drops some. The sample carries 150,000 or so clones, 40% to 60% recorded once. Sequencing input: Tregs from blood. All receptors derive from a man younger than 35 in good health. The CDR3 runs from the conserved cysteine through the conserved F or W. The order of the fields is V gene, J gene, clone size, D gene, CDR3 DNA, CDR3 protein. A D gene is named only where the DNA matches it firmly. A row's size may be missing; if present it is once, few, many or a size class.

TRBV19	TRBJ1-5	-	-	TGTGCCAGTACCGTAAGGAGGAGCAATCAGCCCCAGCATTTT	CASTVRRSNQPQHF
TRBV7-3	TRBJ2-1	-	TRBD1	TGTGCCAGCAGCCTGGGACAGGGGTTCTACAATGAGCAGTTCTTC	CASSLGQGFYNEQFF
TRBV6-1	TRBJ2-5	-	TRBD2	TGTGCCGGCAGTGGCCTAGCGGGAGTCGAGACCCAGTACTTC	CAGSGLAGVETQYF
TRBV18	TRBJ2-1	-	TRBD1	TGTGCCAGCTCACCATCCGGGACAGCCCTATTCTACAATGAGCAGTTCTTC	CASSPSGTALFYNEQFF
TRBV19	TRBJ2-7	-	TRBD1	TGTGCCAGTAGCAGAAGACAGGGTAAAACCTACGAGCAGTACTTC	CASSRRQGKTYEQYF
TRBV6-1	TRBJ2-5	-	TRBD2	TGTGCCAGCAGGATAGCGGGGGGGCTCGGAGAGACCCAGTACTTC	CASRIAGGLGETQYF
TRBV29-1	TRBJ2-5	few	TRBD1	TGCAGCGTCCTGGGACAGCGGCTTCAAGAGACCCAGTACTTC	CSVLGQRLQETQYF
TRBV5-6	TRBJ1-2	-	-	TGTGCCAGCAGCTTGGTAGGGGGATATGGCTACACCTTC	CASSLVGGYGYTF
TRBV5-3	TRBJ2-7	-	-	TGTGCCAGAAGCCGCAGGGGCCTGACTTTCTACGAGCAGTACTTC	CARSRRGLTFYEQYF
TRBV5-1	TRBJ2-3	-	-	TGCGCCAGCAGCACGGGACTGAGCACAGATACGCAGTATTTT	CASSTGLSTDTQYF
TRBV20-1	TRBJ1-1	few	-	TGCAGTGCTCCGTTATTTGAAGCTTTCTTT	CSAPLFEAFF
TRBV28	TRBJ2-7	-	-	TGTGCCAGCGGGTCCATGGGGGGACGGTTTTTAGGGGAGCAGTACTTC	CASGSMGGRFLGEQYF
TRBV5-1	TRBJ1-1	-	-	TGCGCCAGCAGCTTGGGACAGGTCGGAGCTGAAGCTTTCTTT	CASSLGQVGAEAFF
TRBV7-2	TRBJ1-5	-	-	TGTGCCAGCAGCTGGGTCCCGGACACCTATAGCAATCAGCCCCAGCATTTT	CASSWVPDTYSNQPQHF
TRBV6-1	TRBJ1-5	-	-	TGTGCCAGCAGTGAAGCGCCCCGGCAGCCCCAGCATTTT	CASSEAPRQPQHF
TRBV9	TRBJ2-7	once	TRBD2	TGTGCCAGCAGCGTAGGGACGGGGGGGGGCTACGAGCAGTACTTC	CASSVGTGGGYEQYF
TRBV27	TRBJ2-7	-	TRBD1	TGTGCCAGCAGTTTACGTAGAACAGGGGGAGAGCAGTACTTC	CASSLRRTGGEQYF
TRBV18	TRBJ2-1	once	TRBD2	TGTGCCAGCTCACTCGCCGGGGGGGTTGGTGAGCAGTTCTTC	CASSLAGGVGEQFF
TRBV7-2	TRBJ1-4	-	TRBD1	TGTGCCAGCAGCCGGACAGGGTTTAATGAAAAACTGTTTTTT	CASSRTGFNEKLFF
TRBV7-3	TRBJ2-3	few	TRBD2	TGTGCCAGCAGCTTATGGTCTCGGACTAGCGGGGTAGATACGCAGTATTTT	CASSLWSRTSGVDTQYF
TRBV7-8	TRBJ2-3	-	TRBD2	TGTGCCAGCAGCTTAAGGGGTGTCGGGCTAGCGGGAGGAACCGATACGCAGTATTTT	CASSLRGVGLAGGTDTQYF
TRBV29-1	TRBJ2-3	few	TRBD2	TGCAGCGTTAAATGGGGTAGCGGGAGGGCCGATACGCAGTATTTT	CSVKWGSGRADTQYF